This T cell receptor (beta chain) stems from a study of T cells in Graves' hyperthyroidism and ophthalmopathy (dated by TCRdb to between 2019 and 2020). At the level of the whole study: Peripheral blood was collected at initial diagnosis, before any treatment. Thyroid tissue and blood T-cell repertoires from six Graves' hyperthyroidism patients were also compared in the study. After blood sampling, hyperthyroidism patients were treated with methimazole at a starting dose of 30 mg daily, and ophthalmopathy patients were treated with high-dose intravenous methylprednisolone. The paper describes TCR Vbeta CDR3 sequencing of fewer than 150 peripheral blood samples, made up of about 41 ophthalmopathy patients, roughly 72 hyperthyroidism patients and some 17 progressor patients. The 90 or so discovery patients were randomly split 7:3 into training and test sets. To identify TCR V-J signatures that set the groups apart, the researchers used a discovery cohort of about a hundred patients, made up of under 50 with Graves' ophthalmopathy and 57 with stable Graves' hyperthyroidism. Whether ophthalmopathy could be predicted prospectively was tested in an independent validation cohort made up of about 20 hyperthyroidism patients plus 17 patients who later progressed to ophthalmopathy. General findings and caveats noted by the study authors: Sample size was not statistically predetermined, and blinding of investigators to group allocation was not performed. In validation, the model predicted progression to ophthalmopathy with just under 71% sensitivity and about 72% specificity, a median of 6.5 months before onset. Blood samples also contained most of the expanded thyroid clonotypes (frequency above 0.001), which suggests that blood repertoires may reflect thyroid immune responses. A model built on a 13 V-J signature distinguished ophthalmopathy from stable hyperthyroidism, reaching over 85% sensitivity and about 81% specificity in cross-validation and 80%/75% in testing.

Stable Graves' hyperthyroidism was defined as no progression to ophthalmopathy during 18 months of follow-up. The hyperthyroidism patients were between 18 and 65 years old and newly diagnosed, with a disease duration of less than 2 months. Any patient with an uncontrolled infection, another autoimmune disease, pregnancy or lactation was excluded. Clinical symptoms, serum thyroxine and TRAb, thyroid ultrasound, and orbital computed tomography formed the basis for the diagnoses. Ficoll-Paque density gradient centrifugation was used to isolate PBMCs from around 10 ml of fresh peripheral blood. Total RNA was extracted with Trizol reagent, and quality was checked on an Agilent 2100 Bioanalyzer. Reading from cysteine to phenylalanine, the CDR3 counts 15 amino acids. The kept DNA is CDR3 alone, 45 bases in frame from the first base. CDR1 and CDR2 were assigned from the germline V gene as SNHLY and FYNNEI. Trimmed from V: 3 bases; trimmed from J: 0 bases; junction bases lacking a gene match: 4.

The TCR beta CDR3 regions were amplified from the RNA transcripts. A first-round RT-PCR of the TCR CDR3 used the HTBI primer set with the Qiagen OneStep RT-PCR kit. The libraries were constructed in a second round of multiplex PCR and then size-selected and purified. Libraries were sequenced paired-end with 100 bp reads on an Illumina HiSeq2000. Per the source publication's procedure: SOAPnuke was used to process the raw data, removing reads that contained adapters or uncalled bases, had a mean Phred below 15, or lacked an exact match to the constant primer or identifier. COPE v1.2.5 was used to merge the high-quality paired reads, and each unique nucleotide sequence was defined as a clonotype. MiTCR v1.1 was used to align the clonotypes against IMGT TRBV, TRBD and TRBJ reference segments. The analysis included only V-J combinations with a frequency above 0.0001, which together covered more than 99% of the repertoires. The TCS score was defined as F50 (clonal expansion) divided by E x V (chaos), with BLOSUM62-based TCRdist calculated between CDR3 peptides within each V-J. Welch's t-statistics and random forest reduced 450 to 600 V-J features to under 15, which were used in a naive Bayes classifier (R e1071). The public reads were run again by TCRdb, first through fastp at Q25 and then through MiXCR, and only productive beta chains were kept. Entries that share a CDR3 protein sequence are merged under the most common genes and DNA. These V and J calls rely on TCRdb rather than the paper's analysis. The sample data list a few hundred thousand distinct CDR3 sequences, and 15% to 20% of these were observed just once. The ten largest clones capture approximately 49% of the sample.

There are many counts of this clonotype. The specificity of this receptor is unknown. No much larger clonotype is one base removed from it; base qualities were not supplied. The rearrangement joined TRBV2 to TRBJ2-7; TRBD1 agrees with 8 junctional bases. The sample comprised blood. The sequence was collected from a woman aged 45-60 years with Graves' hyperthyroidism. The DNA sequence reads TGTGCCAGCAGTGATAGGACAGGGAGCTCCTACGAGCAGTACTTC. Its translation reads: CASSDRTGSSYEQYF.